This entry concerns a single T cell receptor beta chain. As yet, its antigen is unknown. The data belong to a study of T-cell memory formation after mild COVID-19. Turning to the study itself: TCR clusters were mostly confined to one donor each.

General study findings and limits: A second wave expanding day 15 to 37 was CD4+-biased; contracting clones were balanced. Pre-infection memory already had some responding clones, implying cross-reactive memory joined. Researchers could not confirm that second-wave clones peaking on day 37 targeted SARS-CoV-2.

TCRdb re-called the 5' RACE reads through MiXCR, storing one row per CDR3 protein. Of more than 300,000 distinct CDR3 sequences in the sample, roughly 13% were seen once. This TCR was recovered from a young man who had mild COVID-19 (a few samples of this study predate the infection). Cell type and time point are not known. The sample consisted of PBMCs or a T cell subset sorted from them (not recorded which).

For the CDR3, the DNA is TGCGCCAGCCATCAGGGTTACGAGCAGTACTTC. Amino acids: CASHQGYEQYF. The chain recombines TRBV5-1 with TRBJ2-7, with D possibly TRBD1 on 5 matching bases. This CDR3 spans 11 amino acids. Germline assignment: CDR1 SGHRS and CDR2 YFSETQ. V lost 7 bases and J 4 bases, leaving 9 bases between the germline ends. Combining the CDR3 with reference TRBV5-1 and TRBJ2-7 gives the whole variable domain KAGVTQTPRYLIKTRGQQVTLSCSPISGHRSVSWYQQTPGQGLQFLFEYFSETQRNKGNFPGRFSGRQFSNSRSEMNVSTLELGDSALYLCASHQGYEQYFGPGTRLTVT.